Shown below are 12 T cell receptor beta chains from a single sample sequenced in a study of blood T cell repertoires in COVID-19. Assay: immunoSEQ multiplex PCR; the TCRdb copy retains only in-frame clones and omits some. The repertoire includes 110,000 to 150,000 clones, 80% to 90% of them detected once, and about 4.4% sits in the top ten. The sequencing sample was made of PBMCs or T cells enriched from blood (not recorded which). These receptors came from a man aged 50-59 years who had recovered from COVID-19.

This clone was recorded once. The V gene is TRBV5-1, the J gene TRBJ1-1, with 8 nucleotides matching TRBD1. Germline V lookup: CDR1 SGHRS, CDR2 YFSETQ. V gave up 4 bases and J gave up 0 bases; unmatched junction bases: 5. The CDR3 loop spans 15 amino acids. As DNA, the CDR3 is TGCGCCAGCAGCACACCCAGGGGGCTGAACACTGAAGCTTTCTTT. It specifies CASSTPRGLNTEAFF. Full variable domain (rest looked up from reference TRBV5-1 and TRBJ1-1): KAGVTQTPRYLIKTRGQQVTLSCSPISGHRSVSWYQQTPGQGLQFLFEYFSETQRNKGNFPGRFSGRQFSNSRSEMNVSTLELGDSALYLCASSTPRGLNTEAFFGQGTRLTVV.

The rearrangement uses TRBV5-1 and TRBJ2-3; 7 nucleotides match TRBD1. The trim removed 2 bases at V and 5 bases at J, leaving 2 bases unmatched. The CDR3 runs to 13 residues. Germline V lookup: CDR1 SGHRS, CDR2 YFSETQ. The CDR3 here is CASSLQGKDTQYF. CDR3 DNA: TGCGCCAGCAGCTTACAGGGGAAAGATACGCAGTATTTT.

The table lists this clone with a count of one. Other DNA sequences in this sample translate to the same CDR3. This chain uses TRBV2 with TRBJ1-2, with D uncertain. Germline V gene data show CDR1 as SNHLY and CDR2 as FYNNEI. This CDR3 is 12 amino acids long. The V gene lost 1 base and the J gene lost 5 bases, with 5 bases spanning the gap. DNA for the CDR3: TGTGCCAGCAGTGAAGACAGTTATGGCTACACCTTC. Its protein is CASSEDSYGYTF.

The chain employs TRBV5-1 and TRBJ1-1, with TRBD1 matching 9 bases. Germline CDR1 reads SGHRS; CDR2 reads YFSETQ. This CDR3 spans 16 amino acids. Trimming removed 0 bases from V and 0 bases from J; junction bases left unmatched: 3. This chain's CDR3 is CASSLEGTGMNTEAFF. CDR3 nucleotide sequence: TGCGCCAGCAGCTTGGAGGGGACAGGGATGAACACTGAAGCTTTCTTT.

The genes are TRBV6-5 and TRBJ1-1; the match to TRBD1 covers 8 bases. With V trimmed by 6 bases and J by 1 base, 7 bases remained unmatched. The germline V gene has CDR1 MNHEY and CDR2 SVGAGI. This CDR3 has 15 residues. The CDR3 bases are TGTGCCAGCAGATCCGGGACAGGTACGAACACTGAAGCTTTCTTT. Protein: CASRSGTGTNTEAFF.

The rearrangement links TRBV7-2 to TRBJ1-1; perhaps TRBD1 as D (6 bases). Germline-derived CDR1 and CDR2 are SGHTA and FQGNSA. This CDR3 has 15 amino acids. Trimming took 4 bases from V and 7 from J, leaving 19 bases between them. The CDR3 region is CASSSTGTSTHEAFF. In DNA, the CDR3 is TGTGCCAGCAGCTCCACAGGGACATCTACTCATGAAGCTTTCTTT.

The rearrangement joins TRBV7-2 to TRBJ1-1, with D maybe TRBD1 (5 bases). The CDR3 has 13 amino acids. CDR1 and CDR2 from the germline V gene are SGHTA and FQGNSA. The V and J ends lost 6 bases and 5 bases respectively, with 13 bases between them. CDR3 in amino acids: CASRGRDLTEAFF. The CDR3 nucleotides are TGTGCCAGCAGGGGCAGGGACTTGACTGAAGCTTTCTTT.

The chain links TRBV4-1 to TRBJ1-5, with 7 bases that match TRBD1. J gave up 5 bases and V 0 bases, and 7 bases lay outside the gene matches. CDR1 MGHRA and CDR2 YSYEKL come from the germline V gene. The CDR3 covers 16 residues. CDR3 nucleotides: TGCGCCAGCAGCCAAGATAGCACAGGGGTCTATCAGCCCCAGCATTTT. Residues: CASSQDSTGVYQPQHF.

V is TRBV7-2 and J is TRBJ2-1, with 9 bases matching TRBD1. There are 15 residues in the CDR3. Trimming took 8 bases from V and 8 from J; bases not matched to a gene: 13. In germline, CDR1 is SGHTA, CDR2 FQGNSA. CDR3 sequence (DNA): TGTGCCAGCGGTTTAGGGGGACAGGGCCTCTATGAGCAGTTCTTC. This sequence encodes CASGLGGQGLYEQFF.

The rearrangement uses TRBV27 and TRBJ1-6, with TRBD1 as a possible D gene (5 bases). Germline V CDR1 and CDR2: MNHEY, SMNVEV (reference sequence). This CDR3 contains 16 residues. V was pared by 6 bases and J by 5 bases, with 17 bases between. In DNA form, the CDR3 reads TGTGCCAGCAGGGTACGGGGGACGGCAAATAATTCACCCCTCCACTTT. Translating it yields CASRVRGTANNSPLHF.

The chain uses TRBV19 and TRBJ1-1, with a weak D call TRBD1 (5 bases). CDR3 length equals 15 residues. Trimming left V 1 base short and J 5 bases short, with 14 bases between. Per the germline V gene, CDR1 is LNHDA and CDR2 is SQIVND (reference sequence). The CDR3 coding sequence is TGTGCCAGTAGTATAGTCGCCGGGGGGGGGACTGAAGCTTTCTTT. This gives the protein CASSIVAGGGTEAFF.

V and J are TRBV6-2 or TRBV6-3 and TRBJ2-7, with D possibly matching TRBD1 (5 bases). This CDR3 comprises 14 residues. With 2 bases removed from V and 4 bases from J, the gap between germline ends came to 12 bases. Germline V gene data show CDR1 as MNHEY and CDR2 as SVGEGT. In DNA, the CDR3 is TGTGCCAGCAGTTACGGGTCAGGGATTTACGAGCAGTACTTC. Protein product: CASSYGSGIYEQYF.